These 25 T cell receptor beta chains were all obtained from the same sample, sequenced in a study of cytomegalovirus exposure and HLA in healthy donors (dated by TCRdb to about 2017). The library was produced with the immunoSEQ multiplex PCR assay. The multiplex PCR relied on a mix of 60 forward primers for TCR Vbeta segments and 13 reverse primers for TCR Jbeta segments. Drawn from immuneACCESS, this table holds only the in-frame rearrangements with V and J called that TCRdb kept. Clones are partly lost; checked studies trace under half to an unresolved V gene and leave the rest unexplained. Within this sample are 100,000 or so clones, with around 80% of them counted one time only. Jointly, the top ten make up 6.5% to 7% of the sample. Sequenced input: PBMCs. The receptor set was obtained from a man younger than 45 in good health and CMV-seropositive.

The chain combines TRBV10-1 with TRBJ2-1; D ambiguous. There are 11 residues in the CDR3. Germline V gene lookup returns CDR1 WNHNN and CDR2 SYGVQD (reference sequence). The V and J ends lost 3 bases and 12 bases respectively, with 9 bases between them. As DNA, the CDR3 is TGCGCCAGCAGTGACCAAACGGGGCAGTTCTTC. Translation gives CASSDQTGQFF.

The chain has TRBV15 and TRBJ2-5, with 7 bases matching TRBD2. The CDR3 covers 16 residues. Germline V CDR1 and CDR2: LNHNV, YYDKDF (reference sequence). J gave up 4 bases and V 0 bases, and 8 bases lay outside the gene matches. This CDR3 reads CATSRDGGVGAETQYF. CDR3 in DNA: TGTGCCACCAGCAGAGATGGGGGGGTCGGGGCAGAGACCCAGTACTTC.

The CDR3: CASSPPVAGGPDTQYF. The CDR3 DNA is TGTGCCAGCAGCCCCCCGGTTGCGGGGGGCCCAGATACGCAGTATTTT. The chain is built from TRBV9 and TRBJ2-3, with 8 bases that match TRBD2. Germline-derived CDR1 and CDR2 are SGDLS and YYNGEE. This CDR3 has 16 residues. Trimming cost V 4 bases and J 4 bases; bases outside gene matches: 11. Combining the CDR3 with reference TRBV9 and TRBJ2-3 gives the whole variable domain DSGVTQTPKHLITATGQRVTLRCSPRSGDLSVYWYQQSLDQGLQFLIQYYNGEERAKGNILERFSAQQFPDLHSELNLSSLELGDSALYFCASSPPVAGGPDTQYFGPGTRLTVL.

The chain recombines TRBV19 with TRBJ2-7, with D possibly TRBD1 on 7 matching bases. V dropped 5 bases and J dropped 1 base, with 12 bases sitting between them. The length of the CDR3 is 14 residues. Germline CDR1 and CDR2: LNHDA and SQIVND (reference sequence). CDR3 bases: TGTGCCAGTAGTTCGCGGGACAGTTCCTACGAGCAGTACTTC. Amino acid sequence: CASSSRDSSYEQYF.

The chain carries TRBV29-1 and TRBJ1-3, with TRBD1 matching 7 bases. The CDR3 consists of 15 residues. Trimming took 6 bases from V and 0 from J; bases not matched to a gene: 8. Germline CDR1 and CDR2: SQVTM and ANQGSEA. The CDR3 loop is CSVSGTDVSGNTIYF. CDR3 sequence (DNA): TGCAGCGTGTCCGGGACAGATGTCTCTGGAAACACCATATATTTT.

This clone was found a few times. The J gene is TRBJ1-5, the V gene TRBV10-3; TRBD1 matches 8 bases. CDR3 length: 13 residues. V dropped 10 bases and J dropped 4; count of bases not matched to a gene: 6. CDR1 ENHRY and CDR2 SYGVKD come from the germline V gene. CDR3: CATQGALNQPQHF. CDR3 in DNA: TGTGCCACCCAGGGGGCCTTAAATCAGCCCCAGCATTTT.

J is TRBJ2-7 and V is TRBV6-6, with 8 bases lining up with TRBD1. The CDR3 length is 12 residues. Germline loops: CDR1 MNHNY, CDR2 SVGAGI (reference sequence). After removal of 6 bases from V and 2 bases from J, the junction contained 0 bases not matched to a gene. The CDR3 bases are TGTGCCAGCAGGGACAGGGCCTACGAGCAGTACTTC. Residues: CASRDRAYEQYF.

This rearrangement joins TRBV28 to TRBJ1-5, with 7 nucleotides matching TRBD1. Per germline, CDR1 MDHEN and CDR2 SYDVKM. The CDR3 is made up of 17 amino acids. Losses at the gene ends were 5 bases for V and 3 bases for J; bases not matched to a gene: 13. The CDR3 nucleotides read TGTGCCAGCAGTCTAGGGGTTTGGGGACAGATCAATCAGCCCCAGCATTTT. Translation gives CASSLGVWGQINQPQHF.

The chain has TRBV10-1 and TRBJ1-2; TRBD1 matches at 8 bases. Germline CDR1 WNHNN, CDR2 SYGVQD (reference sequence). The CDR3 extends over 15 amino acids. Unmatched junction bases numbered 7, after V lost 1 base and J lost 6 bases. DNA of the CDR3: TGCGCCAGCAGTGAGTTGGACAGGGTGGCGAATGGCTACACCTTC. It encodes CASSELDRVANGYTF.

The J gene is TRBJ2-7, the V gene TRBV7-2, with D unresolved. V was clipped by 1 base and J by 5 bases, with 9 bases between them. Germline loops: CDR1 SGHTA, CDR2 FQGNSA. CDR3 length equals 13 residues. CDR3 nucleotides: TGTGCCAGCAGCTTAGATGGTAGAGACGAGCAGTACTTC. Translating gives CASSLDGRDEQYF.

This clone was picked up one time. This chain links TRBV11-2 with TRBJ1-4, with a weak D call TRBD1 (5 bases). CDR3 length: 14 amino acids. Deletions cut 5 bases from V and 4 bases from J, with 11 bases between. In germline, CDR1 is SGHAT, CDR2 FQNNGV. The CDR3 DNA follows: TGTGCCAGCAGCCCCGACAGAGATAATGAAAAACTGTTTTTT. It codes for CASSPDRDNEKLFF.

This chain links TRBV6-4 with TRBJ2-3; TRBD2 agrees at 14 bases. V shed 4 bases, J shed 4 bases, and the junction held 1 base outside the gene matches. CDR1 and CDR2 from the germline V gene are MRHNA and SNTAGT. This CDR3 spans 15 amino acids. The CDR3 loop is CASSGLAGGPDTQYF. In DNA, the CDR3 is TGTGCCAGCAGTGGACTAGCGGGGGGGCCAGATACGCAGTATTTT.

This chain links TRBV6-1 with TRBJ2-3; D gene ambiguous. This CDR3 has 16 amino acids. V was pared by 1 base and J by 1 base, with 12 bases between. Germline CDR1 MNHNS, CDR2 SASEGT. CDR3 nucleotides: TGTGCCAGCAGTGAAGAATCCATACGAGGCACAGATACGCAGTATTTT. This gives the protein CASSEESIRGTDTQYF.

A few counts support this clone. The chain couples TRBV7-2 to TRBJ2-1, with TRBD1 identical over 9 bases. There are 14 residues in the CDR3. Trimming removed 5 bases from V and 3 bases from J; junction bases left unmatched: 2. CDR1 is SGHTA, CDR2 FQGNSA, per germline. The CDR3 is CASSGTGFYNEQFF. For the CDR3, the DNA is TGTGCCAGCAGCGGGACAGGGTTCTACAATGAGCAGTTCTTC.

This sequence joins TRBV7-9 and TRBJ1-6, with D maybe TRBD1 (6 bases). V lost 0 bases and J lost 7, with 13 bases in between. The CDR3 has 16 residues. Germline CDR1 is SEHNR and CDR2 is FQNEAQ (reference sequence). CDR3 in DNA: TGTGCCAGCAGCTTAGCGGCAGGGGTCGGGAATTCACCCCTCCACTTT. Amino acids: CASSLAAGVGNSPLHF.

The rearrangement links TRBV4-1 to TRBJ2-1; tentatively, D is TRBD2 (6 bases). Trimming took 0 bases from V and 5 from J, leaving 11 bases between them. The CDR3 is made up of 15 amino acids. In germline, CDR1 is MGHRA, CDR2 YSYEKL. CDR3 in DNA: TGCGCCAGCAGCCAAGAGACTAGACCCAACAATGAGCAGTTCTTC. This gives the protein CASSQETRPNNEQFF.

This sequence joins TRBV11-3 and TRBJ2-7; D gene uncertain. V was cut by 2 bases and J by 7 bases, with 12 bases left in between. The germline CDR1 and CDR2 sequences are SGHNT and YENEEA. This CDR3 has 13 residues. CDR3 protein: CASSLNRRDEQYF. The CDR3 bases are TGTGCCAGCAGCTTAAATCGAAGAGATGAGCAGTACTTC.

The chain is built from TRBV11-1 and TRBJ2-3; a weak D match, TRBD2 (5 bases). Trimming stripped 5 bases from V and 2 bases from J, with 14 bases between. The CDR3 contains 15 residues. The germline gives CDR1 SGHAT, CDR2 FQDESV (reference sequence). The DNA of the CDR3 is TGTGCCAGCAGCCCTAGCTGGTTTAACACAGATACGCAGTATTTT. This codes for CASSPSWFNTDTQYF.

The rearrangement links TRBV7-8 to TRBJ1-1; D may be TRBD1 (6 bases). V was pared by 7 bases and J by 0 bases, with 18 bases between. The CDR3 length is 16 residues. Germline values: CDR1 SGHVS, CDR2 FQNEAQ. CDR3 loop: CASKGYRALLNTEAFF. The CDR3 region has the DNA TGTGCCAGCAAAGGATACAGGGCTCTGCTGAACACTGAAGCTTTCTTT.

The V and J genes are TRBV5-1 and TRBJ2-3; 9 nucleotides line up with TRBD2. In germline, CDR1 is SGHRS, CDR2 YFSETQ. V was pared by 0 bases and J by 0 bases, with 5 bases of the junction left unmatched. This CDR3 contains 17 residues. CDR3: CASSLESSGGSTDTQYF. CDR3 nucleotides: TGCGCCAGCAGCTTGGAAAGTAGCGGGGGTAGCACAGATACGCAGTATTTT.

V usage is TRBV28 and J usage is TRBJ2-5; 10 bases are a match to TRBD2. Germline V lookup: CDR1 MDHEN, CDR2 SYDVKM. The ends lost 11 bases at V and 4 bases at J; junction bases unmatched: 7. The CDR3 is made up of 13 amino acids. The DNA for the CDR3 is TGTGCCTCCTTAGCGGGGGGCCGAGAGACCCAGTACTTC. Encoded protein: CASLAGGRETQYF.

The V and J genes are TRBV12-1 and TRBJ1-6; the tabulated D call, TRBD1, remains unverified against the DNA. TRBV12-1 is a documented pseudogene. This CDR3 contains 18 residues. The CDR3 bases are TGTGCCAGCAGCCTACTTCCGGGAAGACAGGGGATTGGTTCACCCCTCCACTTT. Protein product: CASSLLPGRQGIGSPLHF.

V is TRBV19 and J is TRBJ1-6; 8 nucleotides line up with TRBD1. The CDR3 contains 17 residues. J lost 9 bases, V lost 8 bases, and 18 bases had no gene match. The V gene's germline CDR1 is LNHDA and CDR2 SQIVND (reference sequence). As DNA, the CDR3 is TGTGCCAGTTCCCGAATGAGCGGGGCAGGGGGCGCTTCACCCCTCCACTTT. The encoded protein is CASSRMSGAGGASPLHF.

J is TRBJ1-1 and V is TRBV18; D might be TRBD1 (6 bases). Trimming cost V 2 bases and J 8 bases, with 12 bases left between them. The length of the CDR3 is 13 residues. Germline CDR1 KGHSH, CDR2 LQKENI. The CDR3 sequence is CASSPWGGSEAFF. Written as DNA, the CDR3 is TGTGCCAGCTCACCATGGGGGGGCTCCGAAGCTTTCTTT.

This chain connects TRBV2 to TRBJ2-5, with D possibly matching TRBD2 (6 bases). Germline values: CDR1 SNHLY, CDR2 FYNNEI. V was clipped by 6 bases and J by 0 bases, with 8 bases between them. There are 13 residues in the CDR3. The CDR3 DNA follows: TGTGCCAGCAGGGCGGGGTACCAAGAGACCCAGTACTTC. It translates to CASRAGYQETQYF. Drawing the rest from reference TRBV2 and TRBJ2-5, the complete variable domain is EPEVTQTPSHQVTQMGQEVILRCVPISNHLYFYWYRQILGQKVEFLVSFYNNEISEKSEIFDDQFSVERPDGSNFTLKIRSTKLEDSAMYFCASRAGYQETQYFGPGTRLLVL.